Below are 18 T cell receptor beta chains sequenced from a single sample in a study of neoadjuvant nivolumab and ipilimumab in lung cancer. The table came from immunoSEQ multiplex PCR; TCRdb's copy has only in-frame clones and leaves some out. The data show 44,000 or so clones, around 89% seen once. The material sequenced was blood, taken before neoadjuvant nivolumab, alone or with ipilimumab. The receptors derive from an adult with non-small cell lung cancer. Some clones in this sample may be carry-over from other donors' samples.

This clone has only one observation. The chain recombines TRBV5-5 with TRBJ2-7; D call uncertain. The V end lost 2 bases, the J end lost 0 bases, and 9 bases lay between the germline ends. This CDR3 is built from 14 residues. Per the germline V gene, CDR1 is SGHKS and CDR2 is YYEKEE (reference sequence). CDR3 DNA sequence: TGTGCCAGCAGCTTTGACTTAAGCTCCTACGAGCAGTACTTC. Residues: CASSFDLSSYEQYF. The variable domain in full, with the rest retrieved from reference TRBV5-5 and TRBJ2-7, is DAGVTQSPTHLIKTRGQQVTLRCSPISGHKSVSWYQQVLGQGPQFIFQYYEKEERGRGNFPDRFSARQFPNYSSELNVNALLLGDSALYLCASSFDLSSYEQYFGPGTRLTVT.

V gene TRBV2 combines with J gene TRBJ2-5; 7 bases align to TRBD1. The junction had 3 bases not matched to a gene; V was cut back by 6 bases and J by 2 bases. This CDR3 has 13 amino acids. Germline V CDR1 and CDR2: SNHLY, FYNNEI. The CDR3 loop is CASRGQLQETQYF. Here the CDR3 DNA reads TGTGCCAGCAGGGGACAGTTACAAGAGACCCAGTACTTC.

The rearrangement joins TRBV7-9 to TRBJ2-7; D not resolved. The CDR3 spans 15 residues. CDR1 SEHNR and CDR2 FQNEAQ come from the germline V gene (reference sequence). The germline V and J ends were trimmed by 2 bases and 1 base, with 12 bases remaining between them. CDR3 nucleotides: TGTGCCAGCAGCTTACGTGCCCCAGATTCCTACGAGCAGTACTTC. Its protein product is CASSLRAPDSYEQYF.

This clone occurred once. The CDR3 DNA is TGTGCCGGAGGGGGGCGCCCGAACACTGAAGCTTTCTTT. Translation: CAGGGRPNTEAFF. The rearrangement uses TRBV30 and TRBJ1-1; perhaps TRBD1 as D (6 bases). The germline gives CDR1 GTSNPN, CDR2 SVGIG (reference sequence). The length of the CDR3 is 13 residues. V was cut by 8 bases and J by 1 base, with 14 bases left in between.

The V gene is TRBV4-1, the J gene TRBJ2-3; 8 nucleotides align to TRBD2. Germline CDR1 reads MGHRA; CDR2 reads YSYEKL. The CDR3 covers 16 residues. V gave up 4 bases and J gave up 4 bases; unmatched junction bases: 10. The DNA of the CDR3 is TGCGCCAGCAGCCCGATCTGGAGCGGGAGCGCAGATACGCAGTATTTT. Protein sequence: CASSPIWSGSADTQYF.

The CDR3 nucleotides read TGCACCAGCAGCAGGGACAGGGGTCGAGAAAAACTGTTTTTT. Translated, it gives CTSSRDRGREKLFF. J is TRBJ1-4 and V is TRBV1; the DNA was not used to check the table's D call, TRBD1. TRBV1 is flagged as a pseudogene. This CDR3 has 14 residues.

The genes are TRBV25-1 and TRBJ1-3, with D possibly TRBD1 on 6 matching bases. The germline CDR1 and CDR2 sequences are MGHDK and SYGVNS. The length of the CDR3 is 14 residues. The V and J ends lost 5 bases and 3 bases respectively, with 11 bases between them. CDR3 nucleotide sequence: TGTGCCAGCAGTCAGAGCAGGGGTGGAAACACCATATATTTT. It specifies CASSQSRGGNTIYF.

This sequence joins TRBV18 and TRBJ1-1; D gene unclear. Germline lookup yields CDR1 KGHSH and CDR2 LQKENI. V shed 3 bases and J shed 0 bases, with 8 bases lying between them. This CDR3 region has 14 residues. The CDR3 is CASSPNRVNTEAFF. In DNA form, the CDR3 reads TGTGCCAGCTCACCCAATAGGGTGAACACTGAAGCTTTCTTT.

CDR3 bases: TGTGCCAGCAGTGAAGGGGAATCCACAGGGACCCAGTACTTC. Translation gives CASSEGESTGTQYF. This chain joins TRBV2 and TRBJ2-5, with D perhaps TRBD1 (5 bases). The CDR3 covers 14 residues. V was trimmed by 1 base and J by 7 bases, leaving 13 bases between them. Per germline, CDR1 SNHLY and CDR2 FYNNEI.

The rearrangement uses TRBV5-1 and TRBJ1-5; D not resolved. This CDR3 comprises 16 residues. Looked up from germline, CDR1 is SGHRS and CDR2 is YFSETQ. V was trimmed by 1 base and J by 0 bases, leaving 11 bases between them. CDR3 region: CASSLPRFPSNQPQHF. The CDR3 DNA is TGCGCCAGCAGCTTGCCCCGGTTCCCTAGCAATCAGCCCCAGCATTTT.

A note on this clone: The junction shows a germline mismatch at one end, possibly a read error. The V gene is TRBV2, the J gene TRBJ1-1; D unresolved. This CDR3 has 14 residues. Germline V gene sequence: CDR1 SNHLY, CDR2 FYNNEI. The CDR3 sequence: CASSQAQYGFEAFF. The CDR3, as DNA: TGTGCCAGCAGTCAAGCGCAGTATGGGTTCGAAGCTTTCTTT.

The chain links TRBV29-1 to TRBJ2-1; no firm D call. Trimming took off 7 bases at V and 4 bases at J, with 11 bases between the two ends. The germline V gene has CDR1 SQVTM and CDR2 ANQGSEA. This CDR3 is built from 12 residues. The CDR3 here is CSDHHSYNEQFF. The CDR3 coding sequence is TGCAGCGACCACCATAGTTACAATGAGCAGTTCTTC.

The chain links TRBV5-1 to TRBJ2-7; D perhaps matches TRBD1 (5 bases). The CDR3 consists of 16 residues. The V gene lost 0 bases and the J gene lost 0 bases, with 13 bases spanning the gap. Germline V gene data show CDR1 as SGHRS and CDR2 as YFSETQ. CDR3 nucleotides: TGCGCCAGCAGCTTGGAAGGGGTCGGCTACTCCTACGAGCAGTACTTC. Residues: CASSLEGVGYSYEQYF.

The V and J genes are TRBV25-1 and TRBJ1-2; 8 bases match TRBD1. V lost 2 bases and J lost 4; bases outside the gene matches: 9. The CDR3 sequence is 16 residues long. Germline CDR1 reads MGHDK; CDR2 reads SYGVNS. CDR3 sequence: CASSEPGTGLTYGYTF. The CDR3 DNA sequence: TGTGCCAGCAGTGAACCCGGGACAGGACTTACCTATGGCTACACCTTC.

This sequence joins TRBV29-1 and TRBJ1-1, with D maybe TRBD1 (5 bases). Germline CDR1 reads SQVTM; CDR2 reads ANQGSEA. V lost 7 bases and J 0 bases, leaving 9 bases between the germline ends. This CDR3 contains 12 residues. CDR3 DNA: TGCAGCGCCCAGGGCCTGAACACTGAAGCTTTCTTT. Translating gives CSAQGLNTEAFF.

The sample holds a few counts of this clone. The chain recombines TRBV2 with TRBJ2-3; D not resolved. This CDR3 has 11 residues. Germline lookup yields CDR1 SNHLY and CDR2 FYNNEI. V gave up 1 base and J gave up 5 bases, with 1 base separating them. The CDR3 reads CASSEVDTQYF. CDR3 nucleotide sequence: TGTGCCAGCAGTGAAGTAGATACGCAGTATTTT.

This sequence joins TRBV5-6 and TRBJ2-6; D is undetermined. The V end lost 0 bases, the J end lost 2 bases, and 9 bases lay between the germline ends. This CDR3 is built from 16 residues. The V gene's germline CDR1 is SGHDT and CDR2 YYEEEE. This chain's CDR3 is CASSLEQSPGANVLTF. The CDR3 nucleotides are TGTGCCAGCAGCTTGGAACAGAGCCCTGGGGCCAACGTCCTGACTTTC.

V is TRBV5-1 and J is TRBJ2-3; a possible D gene is TRBD2 (6 bases). Per the germline V gene, CDR1 is SGHRS and CDR2 is YFSETQ. Between the trimmed V and J ends, which lost 1 base and 1 base, there was a span of 7 bases. The CDR3 has 14 amino acids. The DNA of the CDR3 is TGCGCCAGCAGCTTGTCTAGCGGCACAGATACGCAGTATTTT. Translating gives CASSLSSGTDTQYF. Combining the CDR3 with reference TRBV5-1 and TRBJ2-3 gives the whole variable domain KAGVTQTPRYLIKTRGQQVTLSCSPISGHRSVSWYQQTPGQGLQFLFEYFSETQRNKGNFPGRFSGRQFSNSRSEMNVSTLELGDSALYLCASSLSSGTDTQYFGPGTRLTVL.